This entry describes one TCR beta chain. This entry is derived from a study of OX40 agonist ivuxolimab in advanced cancers. The wider study: Patients receiving dose escalation had hepatocellular carcinoma, melanoma, renal cell or head and neck cancer.

This CDR3 region has 16 residues. Germline V lookup: CDR1 KGHSH, CDR2 LQKENI. The germline V and J ends were trimmed by 2 bases and 2 bases, with 15 bases remaining between them. It was autoimmune disease history or systemic immunosuppression that excluded patients. Clones were sequenced by immunoSEQ multiplex PCR, and TCRdb holds only the in-frame ones, with some missing. Among 30,000 or so clones listed, roughly 84% were seen once. This sequence was found in an adult with an advanced solid tumor such as melanoma, head and neck, liver or kidney cancer. This chain uses TRBV18 with TRBJ2-5; the D gene is possibly TRBD1 (6 bases). Sequenced here: CD4+ or CD8+ T cells sorted from blood, sampled in a trial of the OX40 agonist ivuxolimab. DNA of the CDR3: TGTGCCAGCTCACCAAGACAGACAGGCGAGCAAGAGACCCAGTACTTC. It codes for CASSPRQTGEQETQYF.